This T cell receptor beta chain stems from a study of T cell repertoires in cytomegalovirus infection. Study findings and constraints: The study identified carriers of CMV plus the relevant HLA from cumulative public TCR beta family frequency.

This clonotype has at least ten counts. Its antigen is still unknown. V was cut by 3 bases and J by 2 bases, with 11 bases left in between. This CDR3 has 15 residues. TCRdb re-called the reads through MiXCR, storing one row per CDR3 protein. The sample lists under 350,000 distinct CDR3 sequences, approximately 9.5% occurring once. The chain recombines TRBV12-3 or TRBV12-4 with TRBJ2-1, with D unclear. Source material: PBMCs. This sequence originates from a human donor in good health (CMV status not recorded). Some clones in this sample may be carry-over from other donors' samples. The DNA of the CDR3 is TGTGCCAGCAGTTTTAAAGTGGCACCCTACAATGAGCAGTTCTTC. This codes for CASSFKVAPYNEQFF.